Below, one T cell receptor beta chain is given with its context. Its antigen is unknown. Per-base qualities were not stored, and no clone one base away is much larger. These data originate in a study of blood T cell repertoires in COVID-19 (TCRdb year 2020). As for the study more broadly: Samples covering the acute and convalescent phases of COVID-19 were provided by collaborators in the United States, Italy and Spain. The prospective study material was composed of cDNA or gDNA derived from T cells, B-cell-depleted T cells, or PBMCs. Deeply sampled blood TCRbeta repertoires from subjects exposed to, actively infected with, or recovered from COVID-19 were included in the dataset. A freely available public database, intended as a resource for researchers studying the immune response to SARS-CoV-2, is where the repertoires were released. Samples came from the ongoing ImmuneRACE study (first 160 participants) plus 1,254 subjects from 6 global collaborators. The sample metadata nearly always contained a de-identified subject ID, COVID-19 status, age in years and sex. Where available, HLA class I and class II types were taken from metadata supplied by the sample provider and were not determined by assay-based typing.

The research as a whole found: How much clinical and demographic metadata was included differed by source and by participant, and the metadata was provided uncurated.

The immunoSEQ Assay, a bias-controlled multiplex PCR, was used to amplify TCRbeta CDR3 regions from genomic DNA. In the paper's pipeline: Within the assay, amplification of reference gene primers was used to estimate how many nucleated cells each sample contained. To quantify the absolute abundance of each unique TCRbeta CDR3 rearrangement, sequence reads were collapsed and filtered. For each sample, productive Simpson clonality was calculated as the square root of Simpson's diversity index over productive rearrangements. Entries here come from immuneACCESS through TCRdb and include only in-frame sequences with V and J called. Some clones fail to appear in such tables; in the studies checked, an unresolved V gene covers under half of the shortfall, and the cause of the remainder is unknown. The DNA was the basis for D and trimming; V, J and clone size are from that table. The sample contains some 120,000 clones, 88% of them found a single time. The ten largest clones take up 6.5% to 9% of the sample.

The collaborating institutions used their own protocols to collect whole blood in K2EDTA tubes. Collaborator samples were shipped for TCRbeta analysis as frozen whole blood, isolated PBMCs, or DNA extracted from either sample type. The sequencing input was peripheral blood. The clonotype originates from a man aged 50-59 years with acute or convalescent COVID-19.

Here the CDR3 is given as CASSLNGEDTF. The nucleotides are TGTGCCAGCAGCTTAAACGGAGAGGACACCTTC. This chain is built from TRBV5-5 and TRBJ1-2; the D gene identity is not certain. The germline V gene (reference sequence) provides CDR1 SGHKS and CDR2 YYEKEE. Measured from the cysteine to the phenylalanine, the CDR3 is 11 residues long. Here the CDR3 DNA is all that survives: 33 bases in frame from base 1. A distance of 11 bases separates the germline ends of V and J, which lose 2 bases and 12 bases respectively.